Sequencing of this T cell receptor beta chain was carried out in a study of cytomegalovirus exposure and HLA in healthy donors. Study results and caveats: An analysis that was carried out later associated some 17,000 TCR beta sequences with HLA alleles at 0.05 false discovery rate.

This CDR3 is 15 amino acids long. Germline CDR1 and CDR2: SGHVS and FQNEAQ. Trimming cost V 2 bases and J 1 base; bases outside gene matches: 4. The PCR used 60 Vbeta and 13 Jbeta primers. The protocol was immunoSEQ multiplex PCR, while the TCRdb copy is restricted to in-frame clones and leaves out a portion. The sample includes 170,000 or so clones, about four fifths of them seen just once. A few counts support this clone. Its antigen is undetermined. The source is a man under 40 in good health and CMV-seropositive. The sequenced sample consisted of PBMCs. The rearrangement links TRBV7-8 to TRBJ2-7, with 8 positions matching TRBD2. CDR3 nucleotides: TGTGCCAGCAGCTTAATGAGCGGGGGATCCTACGAGCAGTACTTC. Translation gives CASSLMSGGSYEQYF.